This T cell receptor (beta chain) is drawn from a study of monozygotic twins with inflammatory bowel disease. Study conclusions and caveats: People with IBD had fewer clonotypes in common with others than healthy twins did, especially with disease activity.

This CDR3 spans 15 amino acids. Germline V CDR1 and CDR2: SGHRS, YFSETQ. From the 5' RACE reads, TCRdb lists one entry per CDR3 protein and no DNA. The sample has fewer than 550,000 distinct CDR3 sequences. About this clonotype itself: Its antigen is unidentified.

V usage is TRBV5-1 and J usage is TRBJ2-7. The specimen was blood. The clonotype was recovered from a human donor with ulcerative colitis or Crohn's disease, or a healthy co-twin of an affected twin (not recorded which). This CDR3 is CASSLDAGGSYEQYF.